One and the same sample provided the 15 T cell receptor beta chains below, sequenced in a study of T-cell reconstitution after alpha-beta-depleted transplantation in children. Library preparation (for TCRbeta) was performed with unique molecular identifiers. From the PCR reads, TCRdb called clonotypes with MiXCR, one entry per CDR3 protein. The sample has about 980,000 distinct CDR3 sequences; about 29% are singletons. This sample comprised PBMCs, mostly from graft donor cells, obtained 360 days after TCRalphabeta/CD19-depleted stem cell transplant. Receptors originate from a boy less than two years old who had a stem cell transplant for SCID, so the T cells may come from the graft donor.

The chain has TRBV6-1 and TRBJ2-3; 10 nucleotides match TRBD2. Germline loops: CDR1 MNHNS, CDR2 SASEGT. Trimming removed 7 bases from V and 4 bases from J; junction bases left unmatched: 5. The CDR3 is made up of 14 amino acids. CDR3 DNA sequence: TGTGCCAGCACCCCAACTAGCGGGGCAGATACGCAGTATTTT. This gives the protein CASTPTSGADTQYF.

V and J are TRBV7-3 and TRBJ2-2, with TRBD2 matching over 9 bases. CDR3 length: 15 residues. The trim removed 5 bases at V and 0 bases at J, leaving 1 base unmatched. The V gene's germline CDR1 is SGHTA and CDR2 FQGTGA. In DNA form, the CDR3 reads TGTGCCAGCAGCGGCGGGGGGGCGAACACCGGGGAGCTGTTTTTT. It is translated as CASSGGGANTGELFF.

The sample holds a few counts of this clonotype. V is TRBV6-1 and J is TRBJ2-7, with TRBD2 matching over 15 bases. This CDR3 is built from 15 residues. The junction had 8 bases not matched to a gene; V was cut back by 10 bases and J by 4 bases. Per the germline V gene, CDR1 is MNHNS and CDR2 is SASEGT. In DNA form, the CDR3 reads TGTGCCACTGAGGGACTAGCGGGGGGTTCGTACGAGCAGTACTTC. It specifies CATEGLAGGSYEQYF.

There are a few counts of this clonotype. The chain is built from TRBV4-1 and TRBJ1-1; no definite D call. CDR1 and CDR2 from the germline V gene are MGHRA and YSYEKL. This CDR3 is built from 16 residues. V gave up 0 bases and J gave up 0 bases, with 11 bases separating them. The CDR3 protein is CASSQDSREMNTEAFF. The CDR3 DNA follows: TGCGCCAGCAGCCAAGATTCGAGAGAGATGAACACTGAAGCTTTCTTT.

The chain employs TRBV20-1 and TRBJ2-3; D might be TRBD1 or TRBD2, each matching 5 bases. Germline V gene data show CDR1 as DFQATT and CDR2 as SNEGSKA (reference sequence). There are 15 residues in the CDR3. The V end lost 6 bases, the J end lost 4 bases, and 20 bases lay between the germline ends. The CDR3 nucleotides read TGCAGTGCCCAGCTACGGGACGACCTGTCAGATACGCAGTATTTT. It specifies CSAQLRDDLSDTQYF.

The gene calls are TRBV11-2 and TRBJ2-7; TRBD1 is a possible D gene (6 bases). The CDR3 covers 16 residues. The ends were cut back, 5 bases at V and 1 base at J, with 18 bases in the middle. Per germline, CDR1 SGHAT and CDR2 FQNNGV. CDR3 in DNA: TGTGCCAGCAGCGGTCAAGACAGGTCTCTATCCTACGAGCAGTACTTC. As protein: CASSGQDRSLSYEQYF.

The genes are TRBV12-3 or TRBV12-4 and TRBJ1-6, with a tentative D call TRBD1 (6 bases). The CDR3 consists of 13 residues. The V gene lost 4 bases and the J gene lost 7 bases, with 8 bases spanning the gap. The CDR3 is CASSWGANSPLHF. The CDR3 coding sequence is TGTGCCAGCAGTTGGGGGGCCAATTCACCCCTCCACTTT.

The chain links TRBV2 to TRBJ2-5, with a possible D match to TRBD2 (6 bases). V gave up 7 bases and J gave up 7 bases, with 16 bases separating them. The CDR3 covers 13 residues. Per germline, CDR1 SNHLY and CDR2 FYNNEI. CDR3 protein: CASNRGRGGTQYF. CDR3 DNA: TGTGCCAGCAATCGGGGCCGGGGAGGGACCCAGTACTTC.

The V and J genes are TRBV7-9 and TRBJ1-1, with a weak D call TRBD1 (6 bases). Trimming removed 0 bases from V and 3 bases from J, with 17 bases in between. Germline V gene data show CDR1 as SEHNR and CDR2 as FQNEAQ (reference sequence). The CDR3 loop spans 17 amino acids. The CDR3 DNA reads TGTGCCAGCAGCTTAGCGAAAACCGGGACATGGGACACTGAAGCTTTCTTT. Translated, it gives CASSLAKTGTWDTEAFF. Full variable domain (remainder filled in from reference TRBV7-9 and TRBJ1-1): DTGVSQNPRHKITKRGQNVTFRCDPISEHNRLYWYRQTLGQGPEFLTYFQNEAQLEKSRLLSDRFSAERPKGSFSTLEIQRTEQGDSAMYLCASSLAKTGTWDTEAFFGQGTRLTVV.

The sample holds a few counts of this clonotype. The gene calls are TRBV7-9 and TRBJ2-7; D is possibly TRBD2 (6 bases). CDR1 and CDR2 from the germline V gene are SEHNR and FQNEAQ (reference sequence). The CDR3 has 13 residues. Trimming removed 5 bases from V and 3 bases from J, with 11 bases in between. DNA of the CDR3: TGTGCCAGCAGCCCCCGGGAGTACTACGAGCAGTACTTC. Translated: CASSPREYYEQYF. The full variable domain, with the rest looked up from reference TRBV7-9 and TRBJ2-7, is DTGVSQNPRHKITKRGQNVTFRCDPISEHNRLYWYRQTLGQGPEFLTYFQNEAQLEKSRLLSDRFSAERPKGSFSTLEIQRTEQGDSAMYLCASSPREYYEQYFGPGTRLTVT.

As regards this clonotype: A much larger clone sits a single nucleotide away, making a read error possible. The chain couples TRBV10-3 to TRBJ2-3; D remains ambiguous. Looked up from germline, CDR1 is ENHRY and CDR2 is SYGVKD. Trimming cost V 4 bases and J 0 bases, with 5 bases left between them. The CDR3 is 13 residues long. This CDR3 is CAISGRSTDTQYF. The CDR3 DNA reads as TGTGCCATCAGTGGACGGAGCACAGATACGCAGTATTTT.

The V gene is TRBV5-5, the J gene TRBJ2-5; D possibly corresponds to TRBD1 (6 bases). Per the germline V gene, CDR1 is SGHKS and CDR2 is YYEKEE (reference sequence). The CDR3 extends over 16 amino acids. V lost 4 bases, J lost 5 bases, and 21 bases lay in between. CDR3 nucleotides: TGTGCCAGCAGCCCCGGACAGCCCCTGGACCTTGAGACCCAGTACTTC. It is translated as CASSPGQPLDLETQYF.

This clonotype was detected a few times. The chain couples TRBV25-1 to TRBJ1-4; 9 bases agree with TRBD1. Germline V CDR1 and CDR2: MGHDK, SYGVNS. Trimming took 8 bases from V and 8 from J; bases not matched to a gene: 15. There are 16 residues in the CDR3. CDR3 bases: TGTGCCAGCTCTCCGACGATGGGACAGGGTGGGGAAAAACTGTTTTTT. Residues: CASSPTMGQGGEKLFF.

The V gene is TRBV5-1, the J gene TRBJ2-1; tentatively, D is TRBD1 or TRBD2 (5 bases each). Germline CDR1 and CDR2: SGHRS and YFSETQ. The CDR3 runs to 16 residues. The V end lost 4 bases, the J end lost 6 bases, and 20 bases lay between the germline ends. CDR3 coding DNA: TGCGCCAGCAGCAGAGGGGCCGCAGGTTCTATCAATGAGCAGTTCTTC. It specifies CASSRGAAGSINEQFF.

The chain combines TRBV20-1 with TRBJ2-7; D ambiguous. CDR3 length: 14 amino acids. CDR1 is DFQATT and CDR2 is SNEGSKA in the germline V gene (reference sequence). V was cut by 6 bases and J by 4 bases, with 19 bases left in between. The CDR3 region has the DNA TGCAGTGCCACCCGACCGGGCCTAAGGTACGAGCAGTACTTC. Encoded protein: CSATRPGLRYEQYF.